This T cell receptor beta chain was found in a study of blood T cells in healthy people across ages. Overall study findings and caveats: While age rose, TCR beta diversity per million T cells dropped in a roughly linear way. PBMCs left unsorted prevented a conclusive naive versus antigen-experienced comparison.

With respect to this clonotype: Antigen specificity is unknown.

A J-beta primer mix and a sample-barcoded 5' primer were used in a second PCR of roughly 7 to 12 cycles. A minimum of 2.5 million CDR3-containing paired-end reads was obtained for each sample. TCRdb re-called the 5' RACE reads through MiXCR, storing one row per CDR3 protein. The sample lists roughly 1,700,000 distinct CDR3 sequences, about 30% seen once, with 7.7% in the top ten. Trimming removed 4 bases from V and 3 bases from J, with 14 bases in between. The germline CDR1 and CDR2 sequences are SGHRS and YFSETQ. The CDR3 spans 15 residues. This TCR was sampled from a woman aged 25 to 39 in good health. Sequencing input: blood. This chain uses TRBV5-1 with TRBJ2-1; unclear D gene. Here the CDR3 DNA reads TGCGCCAGCAGCGTAGCCCAAGGCCTCTACAATGAGCAGTTCTTC. Translation: CASSVAQGLYNEQFF. Full variable domain (missing parts from reference TRBV5-1 and TRBJ2-1): KAGVTQTPRYLIKTRGQQVTLSCSPISGHRSVSWYQQTPGQGLQFLFEYFSETQRNKGNFPGRFSGRQFSNSRSEMNVSTLELGDSALYLCASSVAQGLYNEQFFGPGTRLTVL.